Below, 10 T cell receptor beta chains from the same sample are listed, as sequenced in a study of vaccination effects on CD4 cells after COVID-19. Clones were sequenced by immunoSEQ multiplex PCR, and TCRdb holds only the in-frame ones, with some missing. The repertoire holds tens of thousands of clones, with around 72% as singletons. With the ViraFEST assay, the study expanded antigen-specific CD4+ T cells using viral peptide pools, then sequenced them. With 10 to 11 days of culture completed, CD4+ T cells were isolated. This person's SARS-CoV-2 infection, confirmed by PCR, occurred between March and December 2020. For these TCRs, the target antigens are not known. The sequencing used CD4+ T cells from PBMCs cultured with HCoV-NL63 spike peptides, collected before COVID-19 vaccination. The receptors stem from a human donor who had a prior SARS-CoV-2 infection.

This clone was recorded a few times. J is TRBJ1-5 and V is TRBV4-2; no clear D gene. Germline V lookup: CDR1 LGHNA, CDR2 YNFKEQ. The CDR3 has 16 amino acids. The germline V and J ends were trimmed by 0 bases and 0 bases, with 9 bases remaining between them. The CDR3 is CASSQDGHHSNQPQHF. CDR3 nucleotides: TGTGCCAGCAGCCAAGACGGCCATCATAGCAATCAGCCCCAGCATTTT.

The rearrangement uses TRBV4-2 and TRBJ2-7, with 11 positions matching TRBD2. The CDR3 runs 17 residues. The junction had 4 bases not matched to a gene; V was cut back by 0 bases and J by 0 bases. Germline loops: CDR1 LGHNA, CDR2 YNFKEQ. The CDR3 DNA reads TGTGCCAGCAGCCAAGATGATCTAGCGGGAGGCTCCTACGAGCAGTACTTC. As protein: CASSQDDLAGGSYEQYF.

This clone came up a few times. The chain combines TRBV5-1 with TRBJ1-2; no firm D call. The CDR3 sequence is 12 residues long. The V and J ends lost 7 bases and 5 bases respectively, with 12 bases between them. Germline CDR1 reads SGHRS; CDR2 reads YFSETQ. In DNA, the CDR3 is TGCGCCAGCGCCCGTCCCCCTTATGGCTACACCTTC. This encodes CASARPPYGYTF.

This clone appeared a few times. This chain joins TRBV7-2 and TRBJ2-7, with 7 bases lining up with TRBD2. The ends lost 2 bases at V and 6 bases at J; junction bases unmatched: 7. Germline CDR1 is SGHTA and CDR2 is FQGNSA. The CDR3 loop spans 14 amino acids. This CDR3 reads CASSLWREGGEQYF. The CDR3 coding sequence is TGTGCCAGCAGCTTATGGAGGGAGGGAGGCGAGCAGTACTTC.

The V and J genes are TRBV10-3 and TRBJ1-5, with D possibly matching TRBD1 (5 bases). CDR1 is ENHRY and CDR2 is SYGVKD in the germline V gene. V lost 0 bases, J lost 7 bases, and 16 bases lay in between. CDR3 length: 16 amino acids. DNA of the CDR3: TGTGCCATCAGTGAGTCAAAGGTCAGTGGGGGGCAGCCCCAGCATTTT. Protein: CAISESKVSGGQPQHF.

The chain recombines TRBV21-1 with TRBJ2-2; the table's D gene call, TRBD2, was not cross checked with the DNA. TRBV21-1 is a recognized pseudogene. This CDR3 region has 21 residues. The CDR3 protein is CASSKRGGALLADLGTGELFF. For the CDR3, the DNA is TGTGCCAGCAGCAAAAGGGGGGGGGCTCTACTAGCGGACCTGGGGACCGGGGAGCTGTTTTTT.

This chain links TRBV11-2 with TRBJ2-7, with 9 bases fitting TRBD2. CDR1 and CDR2 from the germline V gene are SGHAT and FQNNGV. V was pared by 1 base and J by 3 bases, with 10 bases of the junction left unmatched. The CDR3 is made up of 17 amino acids. The CDR3 nucleotides read TGTGCCAGCAGCTTAGTTCGCGGGGGGGCCCCCTACTACGAGCAGTACTTC. Translation gives CASSLVRGGAPYYEQYF.

The V and J genes are TRBV27 and TRBJ1-3; D unclear. There are 13 residues in the CDR3. The V gene's germline CDR1 is MNHEY and CDR2 SMNVEV (reference sequence). V lost 6 bases to trimming and J lost 4 bases, with 10 bases between them. CDR3 coding DNA: TGTGCCAGCAGGTCTAATGGGGGAAACACCATATATTTT. It yields the protein CASRSNGGNTIYF.

V usage is TRBV30 and J usage is TRBJ1-2; perhaps TRBD1 as D (6 bases). Germline loops: CDR1 GTSNPN, CDR2 SVGIG (reference sequence). The CDR3 consists of 13 residues. Deletions cut 0 bases from V and 7 bases from J, with 12 bases between. The chain's CDR3 is CAWSVGGRLGYTF. In DNA form, the CDR3 reads TGTGCCTGGAGTGTGGGGGGCCGGCTTGGCTACACCTTC.

J is TRBJ2-5 and V is TRBV30; 10 bases line up with TRBD2. V was pared by 3 bases and J by 8 bases, with 9 bases of the junction left unmatched. Germline lookup yields CDR1 GTSNPN and CDR2 SVGIG (reference sequence). CDR3 size: 14 residues. CDR3 sequence reads: CAWRVAGGRATQYF. The DNA for the CDR3 is TGTGCCTGGAGGGTAGCGGGGGGCCGCGCAACCCAGTACTTC.